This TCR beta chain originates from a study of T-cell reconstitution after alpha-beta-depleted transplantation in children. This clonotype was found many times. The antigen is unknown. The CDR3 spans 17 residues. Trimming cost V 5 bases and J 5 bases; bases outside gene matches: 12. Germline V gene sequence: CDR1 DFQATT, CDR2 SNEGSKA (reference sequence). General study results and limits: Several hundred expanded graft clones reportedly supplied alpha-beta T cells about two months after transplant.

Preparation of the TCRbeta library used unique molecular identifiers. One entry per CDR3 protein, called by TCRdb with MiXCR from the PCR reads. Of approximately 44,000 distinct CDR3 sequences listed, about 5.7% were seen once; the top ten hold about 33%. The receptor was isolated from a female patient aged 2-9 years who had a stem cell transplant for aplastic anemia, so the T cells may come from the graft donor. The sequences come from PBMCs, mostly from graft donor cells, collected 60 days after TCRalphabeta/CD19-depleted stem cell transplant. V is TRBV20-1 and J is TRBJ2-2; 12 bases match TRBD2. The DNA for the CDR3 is TGCAGTGCTCCACAACCCTCTAGCGGGGGGGGTACCGGGGAGCTGTTTTTT. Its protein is CSAPQPSSGGGTGELFF.